This T cell receptor (beta chain) was obtained from a study of graft-versus-host responses after intestinal transplantation. About the research overall: Transplant types were multivisceral, liver-intestinal, or isolated intestinal.

The germline V gene has CDR1 MDHEN and CDR2 SYDVKM. The CDR3 has 12 amino acids. Trimming cost V 9 bases and J 8 bases, with 13 bases left between them. Method: immunoSEQ multiplex PCR; TCRdb's copy keeps in-frame clones and lacks some. Among 45,000 to 50,000 clones listed, about nine tenths were seen once. Of note for this clone: Its antigen is currently unknown.

The clonotype originates from a human donor who was the organ donor for an intestinal transplant. The J gene is TRBJ1-4, the V gene TRBV28; the D gene is possibly TRBD1 (6 bases). The specimen comprised unstimulated CD4+ T cells sorted from spleen or lymph node cells, sampled before transplant. Here the CDR3 DNA reads TGTGCCAGAGACAGGCCCGGAGAAAAACTGTTTTTT. As protein: CARDRPGEKLFF. The full variable domain, completed using reference TRBV28 and TRBJ1-4, is DVKVTQSSRYLVKRTGEKVFLECVQDMDHENMFWYRQDPGLGLRLIYFSYDVKMKEKGDIPEGYSVSREKKERFSLILESASTNQTSMYLCARDRPGEKLFFGSGTQLSVL.